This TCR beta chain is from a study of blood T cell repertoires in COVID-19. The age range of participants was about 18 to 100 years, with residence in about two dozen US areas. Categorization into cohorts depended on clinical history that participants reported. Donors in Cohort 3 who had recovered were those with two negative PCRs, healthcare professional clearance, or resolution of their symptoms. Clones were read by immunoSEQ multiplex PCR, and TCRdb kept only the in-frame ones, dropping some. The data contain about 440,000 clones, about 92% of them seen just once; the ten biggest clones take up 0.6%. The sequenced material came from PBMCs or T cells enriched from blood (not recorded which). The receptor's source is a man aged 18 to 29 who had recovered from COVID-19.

The CDR3 coding sequence is TGTGCCAGCAGCGAGCGGAATACCTACGAGCAGTACTTC. Translation: CASSERNTYEQYF. This sequence joins TRBV5-8 and TRBJ2-7, with a tentative D call TRBD2 (5 bases). Germline CDR1 reads SGHTS; CDR2 reads YDEGEE. Trimming removed 4 bases at V and 2 bases at J, with 10 bases between. The CDR3 contains 13 residues.